The rows below give T cell receptor beta chains drawn from one sample of a study of naive CD8 T cells in extremely preterm neonates. Only in-frame clones appear in the TCRdb table, and some are missing; sequencing was by immunoSEQ multiplex PCR. The sample has 3,500 to 4,500 clones; approximately 97% are singletons. Sequenced material: naive CD8+ T cells from blood. The source of these receptors is a human donor in good health. Both conserved end residues are trimmed from each CDR3. The D gene is left open where the match is weak.

>TRBV7-9|.
ASSQNRDPTDNYGYT
>TRBV7-2|TRBD1
ASSPTARQGASTDTQY
>TRBV28|.
ASSLTGTGELF
>TRBV4-2|.
ASSQAQAWSRGKETQY
>TRBV7-6|TRBD2
ASSSGDLGTSGANTGELF
>TRBV6-1|TRBD1
ASIHYRGTNEKLF
>TRBV9|TRBD2
ASSPYGGVSGTQY
>TRBV9|.
ASSFHPGGANRSYNEQF
>TRBV2|.
ASRAQGSDTQY
>TRBV7-2|TRBD1
ASSPGTDYEQY
>TRBV4-1|.
ASSQVTGDNEQF
>TRBV6-1|TRBD1
ASSALGQEAF
>TRBV5-5|TRBD2
ASSPRGGGYNEQF
>TRBV4-2|TRBD2
ASSQEVAGLVYNEQF
>TRBV19|.
ASSMVAGQVISYGYT
>TRBV10-3|TRBD1
AISDSGGLPSNYGYT
>TRBV4-3|.
ASSQGRQGKGEQY
>TRBV4-1|.
ASSSPSNTEAF
>TRBV4-1|.
ASSQPERGAGGYT
>TRBV6-6|.
ASSVPGGTDTQY
>TRBV6-6|TRBD1
ASSYSGQGNGYT
>TRBV11-2|TRBD2
ASSTLAGPGTQY
>TRBV7-8|TRBD1
ASSSGDRGRDQPQH
>TRBV7-9|TRBD2
ASSPRTSGGTDTQY
>TRBV5-1|.
ASSLEGGVNQPQH
>TRBV7-9|.
ASSLSSYNSPLH
>TRBV25-1|TRBD2
ASTSGGPTYEQY
>TRBV7-9|TRBD2
ASRGEGTGELF
>TRBV15|TRBD1
ATSKTGAPVEQF
>TRBV19|TRBD1
ASTTGTGAWTEAF
>TRBV4-2|TRBD2
ASSQGQTSPYQETQY
>TRBV5-5|TRBD1
ASSLEGQVNTEAF
>TRBV2|.
ASSEENSQETQY
>TRBV5-1|.
ASSLGRGGTEAF
>TRBV6-5|TRBD2
ASSSGGGLQETQY
>TRBV7-8|.
ASSLDGGSFSYEQY
>TRBV5-6|TRBD2
ASRSPGGPDGDTQY
>TRBV11-2|.
ASSRNSPVVTDTQY
>TRBV28|TRBD1
ASSFSPPGQGVTDTQY
>TRBV27|.
ASRRGGVGEKLF
>TRBV5-1|.
ASSDGMRGIHEQF
>TRBV30|.
AWSTTPRGGYT
>TRBV4-3|.
ASSQDRGGTYNEQF